The sample holds a few counts of the clone carrying this T cell receptor beta chain. V was trimmed by 6 bases and J by 2 bases, leaving 11 bases between them. This CDR3 comprises 14 residues. Looked up from germline, CDR1 is LNHDA and CDR2 is SQIVND (reference sequence). The source of the sample is a study of CD8+CD57+ T cells in acquired aplastic anemia. About the study: Sorted CD4+ plus CD8+ cells gave DNA averaging around 3.2 ug.

Profiling of TCR beta VDJ combinations and CDR3 sequences used genomic DNA as template. Using its own MiXCR run on the reads, TCRdb lists one record per CDR3 protein. This table holds hundreds of thousands of distinct CDR3 sequences, around 45% found once. Sequenced patients had shown CD8+CD57+ cell expansion by flow cytometry. The V call is TRBV19, the J call TRBJ1-5, with D uncertain. The source material was sorted CD4+, CD8+, or CD8+CD57+ T cells (not recorded which) from PBMCs. This receptor was identified in a human donor with aplastic anemia. The CDR3 region has the DNA TGTGCCAGTAGCCCGGTTGGGGGCAATCAGCCCCAGCATTTT. It translates to CASSPVGGNQPQHF.